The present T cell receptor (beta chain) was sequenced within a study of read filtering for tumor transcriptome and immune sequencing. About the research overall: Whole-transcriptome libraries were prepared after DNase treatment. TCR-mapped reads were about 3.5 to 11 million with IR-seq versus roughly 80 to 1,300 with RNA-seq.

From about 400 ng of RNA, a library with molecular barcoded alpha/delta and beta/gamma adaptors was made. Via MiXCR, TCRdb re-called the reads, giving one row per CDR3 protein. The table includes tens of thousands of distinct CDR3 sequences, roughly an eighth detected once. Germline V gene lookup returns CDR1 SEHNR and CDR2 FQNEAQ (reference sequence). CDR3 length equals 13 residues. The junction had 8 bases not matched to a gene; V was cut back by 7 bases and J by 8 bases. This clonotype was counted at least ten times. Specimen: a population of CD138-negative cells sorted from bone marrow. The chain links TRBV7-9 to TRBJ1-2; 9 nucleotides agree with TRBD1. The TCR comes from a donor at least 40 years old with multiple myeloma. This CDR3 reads CASTEQGAQGYTF. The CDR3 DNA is TGTGCCAGCACCGAACAGGGGGCGCAGGGCTACACCTTC.